The clone carrying this TCR beta chain is labeled as medium-sized. TCRdb reprocessed the RT-PCR reads via MiXCR and lists one record per CDR3 protein. This repertoire shows roughly 2,800 distinct CDR3 sequences, about 3.6% found once; its top ten account for about 3%. V lost 3 bases and J 4 bases, leaving 9 bases between the germline ends. The CDR3 has 13 residues. Germline assignment: CDR1 SGHTA and CDR2 FQGNSA. These data belong to a study of immune reconstitution after stem cell transplant in scleroderma. This TCR was recovered from a human donor with systemic sclerosis. This rearrangement joins TRBV7-2 to TRBJ1-2, with D maybe TRBD1 (5 bases). Sample collection was performed before or after autologous hematopoietic stem cell transplantation (not recorded which). The CDR3 DNA reads TGTGCCAGCAGCTTGGGGGGTCCCTATGGCTACACCTTC. It specifies CASSLGGPYGYTF.